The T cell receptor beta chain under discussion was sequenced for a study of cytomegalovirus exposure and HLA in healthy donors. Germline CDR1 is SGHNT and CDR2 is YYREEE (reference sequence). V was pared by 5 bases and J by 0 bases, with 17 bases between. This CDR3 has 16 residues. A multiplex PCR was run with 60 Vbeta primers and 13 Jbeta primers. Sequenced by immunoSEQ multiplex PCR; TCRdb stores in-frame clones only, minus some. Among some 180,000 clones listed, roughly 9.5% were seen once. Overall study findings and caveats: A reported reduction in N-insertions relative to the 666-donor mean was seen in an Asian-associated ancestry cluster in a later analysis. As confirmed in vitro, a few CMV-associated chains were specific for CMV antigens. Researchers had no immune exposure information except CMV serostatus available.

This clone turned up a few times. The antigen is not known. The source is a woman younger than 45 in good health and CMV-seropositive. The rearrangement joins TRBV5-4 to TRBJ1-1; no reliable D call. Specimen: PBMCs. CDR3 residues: CASRPLPGFMNTEAFF. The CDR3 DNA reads TGTGCCAGCAGGCCACTGCCAGGTTTCATGAACACTGAAGCTTTCTTT.